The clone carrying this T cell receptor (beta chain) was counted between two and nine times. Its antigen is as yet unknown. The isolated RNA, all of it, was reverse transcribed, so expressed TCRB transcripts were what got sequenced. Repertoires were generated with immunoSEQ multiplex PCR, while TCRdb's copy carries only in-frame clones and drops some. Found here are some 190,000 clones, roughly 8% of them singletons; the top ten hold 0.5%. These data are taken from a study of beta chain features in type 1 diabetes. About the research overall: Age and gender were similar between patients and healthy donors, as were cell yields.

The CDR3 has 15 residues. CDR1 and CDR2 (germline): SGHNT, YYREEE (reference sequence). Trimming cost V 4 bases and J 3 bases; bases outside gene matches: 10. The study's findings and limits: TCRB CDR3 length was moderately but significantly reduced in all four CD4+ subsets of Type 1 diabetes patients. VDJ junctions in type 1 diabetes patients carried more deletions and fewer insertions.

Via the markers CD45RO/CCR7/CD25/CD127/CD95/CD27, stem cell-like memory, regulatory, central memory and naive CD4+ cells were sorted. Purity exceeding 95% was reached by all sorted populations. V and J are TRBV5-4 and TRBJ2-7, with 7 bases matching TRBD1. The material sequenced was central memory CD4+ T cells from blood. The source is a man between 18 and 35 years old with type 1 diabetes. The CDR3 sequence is CASSRGTADRYEQYF. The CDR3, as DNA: TGTGCCAGCAGCCGAGGGACAGCGGACCGCTACGAGCAGTACTTC. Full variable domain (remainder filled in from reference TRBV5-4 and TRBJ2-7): ETGVTQSPTHLIKTRGQQVTLRCSSQSGHNTVSWYQQALGQGPQFIFQYYREEENGRGNFPPRFSGLQFPNYSSELNVNALELDDSALYLCASSRGTADRYEQYFGPGTRLTVT.